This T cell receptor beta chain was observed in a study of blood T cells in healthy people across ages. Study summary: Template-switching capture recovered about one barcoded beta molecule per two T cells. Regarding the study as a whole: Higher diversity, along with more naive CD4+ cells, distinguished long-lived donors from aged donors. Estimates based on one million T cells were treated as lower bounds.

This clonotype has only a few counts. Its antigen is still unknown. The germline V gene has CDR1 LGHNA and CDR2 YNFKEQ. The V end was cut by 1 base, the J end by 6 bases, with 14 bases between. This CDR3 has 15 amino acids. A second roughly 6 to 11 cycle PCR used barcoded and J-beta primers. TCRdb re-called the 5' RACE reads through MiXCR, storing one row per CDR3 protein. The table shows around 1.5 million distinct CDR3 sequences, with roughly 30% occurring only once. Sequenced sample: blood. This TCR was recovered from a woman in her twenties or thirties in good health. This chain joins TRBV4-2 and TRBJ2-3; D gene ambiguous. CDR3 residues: CASSQVAAGSDTQYF. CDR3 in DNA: TGTGCCAGCAGCCAAGTCGCGGCTGGGTCGGATACGCAGTATTTT.